The clone carrying this T cell receptor (beta chain) was seen repeatedly, ten times or more. Its antigen remains unidentified. This entry belongs to a study of T cells in Graves' hyperthyroidism and ophthalmopathy. Study in general: Once the initial diagnosis was made, peripheral blood was obtained before any treatment. Whole-study results and caveats: Ophthalmopathy, which appeared later, was predicted by the model a median 6.5 months before onset. Most thyroid-expanded clonotypes above 0.001 were also found in blood.

Amplified TCR beta CDR3 regions derived from RNA transcripts. The HTBI primer set drove a first-round RT-PCR of the TCR CDR3. TCRdb reanalysed the multiplex PCR reads using MiXCR and keeps one entry per CDR3 protein. The sample has 700,000 or so distinct CDR3 sequences; about 14% are singletons. Exclusion criteria comprised uncontrolled infection, other autoimmune disease, pregnancy or lactation. V was pared by 2 bases and J by 5 bases, with 9 bases between. The CDR3 length is 13 residues. CDR1 and CDR2 (germline): MNHEY, SVGAGI. This receptor was obtained from a woman aged 45-59 years with Graves' ophthalmopathy. Sequenced sample: blood. V is TRBV6-5 and J is TRBJ1-1; D is possibly TRBD1 (5 bases). As DNA, the CDR3 is TGTGCCAGCAGTTACGGGGGTGAGACTGAAGCTTTCTTT. This gives the protein CASSYGGETEAFF.